The rows below give T cell receptor beta chains drawn from one sample of a study of patients and donors after allogeneic stem cell transplantation. TCRdb passed the RT-PCR reads through MiXCR, listing each CDR3 protein once. This table holds about a million distinct CDR3 sequences, around 17% found once. Sample: blood, either unsorted or a sorted T cell fraction (not recorded which). These receptors originate from a human donor who was either an allogeneic HSCT recipient or a stem cell or donor lymphocyte infusion donor (not recorded which). It is not recorded whose cells these are; they may come from a transplant donor. Both conserved end residues are part of each CDR3. D genes are given only for firm matches. Some rows have no size entry. The others give once, few or many, or a class for an expanded clone.

CDR3 protein	CDR3 DNA	V gene	J gene	clone size	D gene
CASSHLPGMNQPQHF	TGCGCCAGCAGCCACTTACCAGGGATGAATCAGCCCCAGCATTTT	TRBV4-1	TRBJ1-5	few	-
CASSEGSRGRGTEAFF	TGCGCCAGCAGCGAAGGATCCAGGGGGCGCGGCACTGAAGCTTTCTTT	TRBV5-1	TRBJ1-1	-	TRBD1
CASSQGRQGPVANTIYF	TGCGCCAGCAGCCAGGGGCGACAGGGACCGGTGGCAAACACCATATATTTT	TRBV4-1	TRBJ1-3	many	TRBD1
CASSLAEGDEQFF	TGTGCTAGCAGCTTAGCAGAGGGGGATGAGCAGTTCTTC	TRBV7-7	TRBJ2-1	-	-
CSARDLAGTTYEQYF	TGCAGTGCTAGAGATCTCGCAGGGACTACCTACGAGCAGTACTTC	TRBV20-1	TRBJ2-7	many	TRBD2
CASSVSLGGNEQFF	TGTGCCAGCAGCGTCTCGCTCGGGGGAAATGAGCAGTTCTTC	TRBV9	TRBJ2-1	-	-
CASSESLANGELFF	TGCGCCAGCAGCGAATCGCTAGCTAACGGGGAGCTGTTTTTT	TRBV5-1	TRBJ2-2	-	-
CASSYERLANTGELFF	TGTGCCAGCAGTTACGAGCGACTAGCCAACACCGGGGAGCTGTTTTTT	TRBV6-2/TRBV6-3	TRBJ2-2	few	TRBD2
CSAQGGRDEKLFF	TGCAGTGCACAGGGGGGGCGGGATGAAAAACTGTTTTTT	TRBV20-1	TRBJ1-4	-	TRBD1
CASSYLGLAGEGTDTQYF	TGTGCCAGCAGTTATCTTGGGCTAGCGGGAGAGGGCACAGATACGCAGTATTTT	TRBV6-5	TRBJ2-3	few	TRBD2
CASSQATGYAPGDTQYF	TGCGCCAGCAGCCAAGCTACTGGATACGCCCCGGGGGATACGCAGTATTTT	TRBV4-3	TRBJ2-3	-	-
CASSYSGTGVTEAFF	TGTGCCAGCAGTTACTCCGGGACAGGGGTGACTGAAGCTTTCTTT	TRBV6-5	TRBJ1-1	many	TRBD1
CASSLLSGISDTQYF	TGTGCCAGCAGTTTACTTTCGGGGATTTCTGATACGCAGTATTTT	TRBV12-3/TRBV12-4	TRBJ2-3	many	-
CSAFRTGASEAFF	TGCAGTGCTTTTCGAACCGGGGCCAGTGAAGCTTTCTTT	TRBV20-1	TRBJ1-1	few	-
CATSDPLRVDTQYF	TGTGCCACCAGTGATCCGTTGCGGGTGGATACGCAGTATTTT	TRBV24-1	TRBJ2-3	-	-
CASSTMEGSSYEQYF	TGTGCCAGCAGCACCATGGAGGGGAGCTCCTACGAGCAGTACTTC	TRBV4-2	TRBJ2-7	-	-
CASSVQGSYTF	TGTGCCAGCAGCGTACAGGGGAGCTACACCTTC	TRBV7-9	TRBJ1-2	-	TRBD1
CRKGDAQHF	TGCAGAAAGGGTGACGCCCAGCATTTT	TRBV20-1	TRBJ1-5	-	-
CASSQGLTSSYEQYF	TGTGCCAGCAGCCAAGGACTAACGAGCTCCTACGAGCAGTACTTC	TRBV3-1	TRBJ2-7	many	-
CASSQGQGPVKSYEQYF	TGTGCCAGCAGCCAGGGACAGGGGCCCGTTAAGTCCTACGAGCAGTACTTC	TRBV16	TRBJ2-7	-	TRBD1
CASSQPSGSSTDTQYF	TGCGCCAGCAGCCAACCTAGCGGGTCTAGCACAGATACGCAGTATTTT	TRBV4-3	TRBJ2-3	few	TRBD2
CASSSGRAGDTQYF	TGTGCCAGCAGCTCCGGGAGGGCCGGAGATACGCAGTATTTT	TRBV7-2	TRBJ2-3	-	TRBD2
CSVERPNSYEQYF	TGCAGCGTTGAACGGCCCAATTCCTACGAGCAGTACTTC	TRBV29-1	TRBJ2-7	few	-
CASSSSGGWQPQHF	TGTGCCAGCAGTTCATCAGGGGGCTGGCAGCCCCAGCATTTT	TRBV12-3/TRBV12-4	TRBJ1-5	few	TRBD1
CSVEAGQPYNEQFF	TGCAGCGTTGAAGCGGGACAGCCCTACAATGAGCAGTTCTTC	TRBV29-1	TRBJ2-1	-	TRBD1
CASSATGEQFF	TGCGCCAGCAGCGCAACAGGGGAACAGTTCTTC	TRBV5-1	TRBJ2-1	many	TRBD1
CASSLTHGTKGGLYGEQFF	TGTGCCAGCAGTTTAACCCACGGTACCAAAGGGGGGTTATATGGTGAGCAGTTCTTC	TRBV12-3/TRBV12-4	TRBJ2-1	few	-
CASSTRGQGAYEQYF	TGTGCCAGCAGCACCAGAGGACAGGGCGCCTACGAGCAGTACTTC	TRBV7-9	TRBJ2-7	-	TRBD1
CASSMPGPYEQYF	TGTGCCAGCAGCATGCCGGGGCCCTACGAGCAGTACTTC	TRBV5-6	TRBJ2-7	few	-
CASSLVPHNEQFF	TGCGCCAGCAGCTTGGTCCCGCACAATGAGCAGTTCTTC	TRBV5-1	TRBJ2-1	-	-
CAIMGGTITGEQFF	TGTGCCATCATGGGCGGGACTATCACGGGGGAGCAGTTCTTC	TRBV12-3/TRBV12-4	TRBJ2-1	-	TRBD2
CASSGGTGGIREQYF	TGTGCCAGCAGCGGCGGGACAGGGGGCATTAGAGAGCAGTACTTC	TRBV9	TRBJ2-7	-	TRBD1
CAWDSDPGTADEKLFF	TGTGCCTGGGATTCAGACCCCGGGACCGCGGATGAAAAACTGTTTTTT	TRBV30	TRBJ1-4	-	-
CASSARSSYEQYF	TGTGCCAGCAGTGCCAGGAGCTCCTACGAGCAGTACTTC	TRBV6-1	TRBJ2-7	few	-
CASSRSQGETQYF	TGTGCCAGCAGTCGTAGCCAGGGGGAGACCCAGTACTTC	TRBV7-8	TRBJ2-5	few	-
CASSSGASQESYEQYF	TGTGCCAGCAGCTCAGGTGCCTCACAGGAGTCCTACGAGCAGTACTTC	TRBV7-6	TRBJ2-7	-	-
CATSDRGLALYNEQFF	TGTGCCACCAGTGACAGGGGACTAGCGCTATACAATGAGCAGTTCTTC	TRBV24-1	TRBJ2-1	-	TRBD2